This TCR beta chain came from a study of Graves' ophthalmopathy and Graves' hyperthyroidism. Whole-study context: At initial diagnosis, peripheral blood was obtained, and this preceded any treatment.

This clonotype appeared many times. What it recognizes is unknown. Study-wide points: Blood contained most expanded thyroid clonotypes exceeding 0.001 frequency. Sensitivity reached about 70% and specificity approximately 78% when the model predicted ophthalmopathy progression. Ophthalmopathy was separated from stable hyperthyroidism by a 13-signature model with 87.88% sensitivity and approximately 79% specificity.

Germline V gives CDR1 DFQATT, CDR2 SNEGSKA (reference sequence). This CDR3 comprises 11 residues. V was shortened by 3 bases and J by 8 bases, with 10 bases between the two germline ends. As the template, RNA transcripts were used to amplify TCR beta CDR3 regions. After a first-round RT-PCR with HTBI primers, a second-round multiplex PCR was run. From the multiplex PCR reads, TCRdb called clonotypes with MiXCR, one entry per CDR3 protein. The data show about 620,000 distinct CDR3 sequences, approximately 22% seen once. The V and J genes are TRBV20-1 and TRBJ1-1; weak D call: TRBD1 (5 bases). Source material: peripheral blood. The sequence came from a woman aged 18-29 years with stable Graves' hyperthyroidism. Some clones in this sample may be carry-over from other donors' samples. CDR3 loop: CSASGHNEAFF. The CDR3 nucleotides are TGCAGTGCTAGTGGACATAACGAAGCTTTCTTT.